One sample yielded the 14 T cell receptor beta chains listed below, sequenced in a study of human T cells and chemical hapten exposure. This sample's time point: pre-sensitization, week 0. Treatment meaning: therapeutic diphenylcyclopropenone sensitization with weekly scalp DPC. Unfractionated whole blood yielded the extracted total RNA. TCRdb itself ran the RACE reads through MiXCR, one entry per CDR3 protein. The table has about 52,000 distinct CDR3 sequences, 9.6% seen once. This sample comprised whole blood, obtained in connection with sensitization to the hapten diphenylcyclopropenone (DPC). Receptors were obtained from a woman in her twenties or thirties with alopecia areata. Some clones in this sample may be carry-over from other donors' samples.

Ten or more counts support this clonotype. The rearrangement joins TRBV7-2 to TRBJ1-2; no clear D gene. Germline V gene data show CDR1 as SGHTA and CDR2 as FQGNSA. The CDR3 loop spans 12 amino acids. V dropped 1 base and J dropped 8 bases, with 8 bases sitting between them. The DNA of the CDR3 is TGTGCCAGCAGCTTAGAGGGCGTGGGCTACACCTTC. It specifies CASSLEGVGYTF.

On this clonotype: This may arise from a read error, as a much more abundant clone is one base away. This sequence joins TRBV12-3 or TRBV12-4 and TRBJ2-3, with 7 bases aligning to TRBD1. The CDR3 sequence is 14 residues long. In DNA, the CDR3 is TGTGCCAGCAGTCCGACAGGGCGGACAGAGACGCAGTATTTT. Translated, it gives CASSPTGRTETQYF.

The rearrangement links TRBV20-1 to TRBJ2-1; TRBD2 is a possible D gene (5 bases). The CDR3 covers 13 residues. The germline V gene has CDR1 DFQATT and CDR2 SNEGSKA (reference sequence). The V end was cut by 5 bases, the J end by 9 bases, with 17 bases between. Here the CDR3 DNA reads TGCAGTGCTGCCCCCCTAGCCCTGGGTGAGCAGTTCTTC. The encoded protein is CSAAPLALGEQFF.

The CDR3 DNA is TGTGCCAGCAGTTTTGCCCAGGGGGGCTCCTACGAGCAGTACTTC. This encodes CASSFAQGGSYEQYF. This chain uses TRBV28 with TRBJ2-7; D might be TRBD1 (7 bases). Germline CDR1 reads MDHEN; CDR2 reads SYDVKM. V lost 3 bases to trimming and J lost 0 bases, with 12 bases between them. The CDR3 spans 15 residues. The variable domain in full, with the rest retrieved from reference TRBV28 and TRBJ2-7, is DVKVTQSSRYLVKRTGEKVFLECVQDMDHENMFWYRQDPGLGLRLIYFSYDVKMKEKGDIPEGYSVSREKKERFSLILESASTNQTSMYLCASSFAQGGSYEQYFGPGTRLTVT.

This chain joins TRBV4-3 and TRBJ1-2; no firm D call. The germline V gene has CDR1 LGHNA and CDR2 YSLEER. The ends were cut back, 0 bases at V and 2 bases at J, with 7 bases in the middle. CDR3 length: 14 amino acids. CDR3 protein: CASSQDVINYGYTF. The CDR3 DNA reads as TGCGCCAGCAGCCAAGATGTGATAAACTATGGCTACACCTTC.

This clonotype was observed a few times. V gene TRBV13 combines with J gene TRBJ2-5; D ambiguous. V shed 5 bases and J shed 1 base, with 17 bases lying between them. The CDR3 consists of 16 residues. CDR1 and CDR2 from the germline V gene are PRHDT and FYEKMQ (reference sequence). Written as DNA, the CDR3 is TGTGCCAGCAGCGCCAGGATCTCTCAGTTCCAAGAGACCCAGTACTTC. As protein: CASSARISQFQETQYF.

This clonotype was counted a few times. CDR3 protein: CASTGANSPLHF. As DNA, the CDR3 is TGTGCCAGCACCGGAGCCAATTCACCCCTCCACTTT. The chain carries TRBV18 and TRBJ1-6; no reliable D call. Trimming removed 8 bases at V and 7 bases at J, with 9 bases between. The CDR3 spans 12 residues. Germline V gene sequence: CDR1 KGHSH, CDR2 LQKENI.

In this sample, this clonotype turned up a few times. This chain connects TRBV30 to TRBJ1-3; maybe TRBD1 (5 bases). Trimming removed 3 bases at V and 5 bases at J, with 14 bases between. This CDR3 is 14 amino acids long. The germline V gene has CDR1 GTSNPN and CDR2 SVGIG (reference sequence). CDR3 region: CAWSAGARRNTIYF. The CDR3, as DNA: TGTGCCTGGAGCGCTGGGGCGCGGAGAAACACCATATATTTT.

At least ten counts were recorded for this clonotype. The rearrangement uses TRBV10-3 and TRBJ1-6; possibly TRBD1 for D (5 bases). Germline V CDR1 and CDR2: ENHRY, SYGVKD. Trimming removed 8 bases at V and 6 bases at J, with 11 bases between. The CDR3 totals 13 residues. This CDR3 reads CAISAGSNSPLHF. CDR3 sequence (DNA): TGTGCCATCTCAGCAGGGAGTAATTCACCCCTCCACTTT.

The rearrangement links TRBV5-5 to TRBJ2-2; D not certain. Germline V gene data show CDR1 as SGHKS and CDR2 as YYEKEE (reference sequence). Trimming left V 4 bases short and J 0 bases short, with 10 bases between. The CDR3 spans 15 residues. The CDR3 sequence: CASSPVESNTGELFF. The CDR3 DNA sequence: TGTGCCAGCAGCCCGGTGGAGTCGAACACCGGGGAGCTGTTTTTT. Looking up the rest from reference TRBV5-5 and TRBJ2-2 gives the full variable domain: DAGVTQSPTHLIKTRGQQVTLRCSPISGHKSVSWYQQVLGQGPQFIFQYYEKEERGRGNFPDRFSARQFPNYSSELNVNALLLGDSALYLCASSPVESNTGELFFGEGSRLTVL.

The chain uses TRBV5-1 and TRBJ2-5; 9 bases fit TRBD1. Trimming took 1 base from V and 4 from J; bases not matched to a gene: 8. The CDR3 sequence is 16 residues long. Germline CDR1 reads SGHRS; CDR2 reads YFSETQ. The CDR3 reads CASSLPSDRGLETQYF. CDR3 DNA: TGCGCCAGCAGCTTGCCTTCGGACAGGGGCCTAGAGACCCAGTACTTC.

This clonotype was seen more than once but under ten times. This sequence joins TRBV7-9 and TRBJ2-7; 7 nucleotides agree with TRBD1. V dropped 3 bases and J dropped 7; count of bases not matched to a gene: 15. Germline-derived CDR1 and CDR2 are SEHNR and FQNEAQ (reference sequence). The CDR3 spans 16 residues. The CDR3 coding sequence is TGTGCCAGCAGCTTCTCGGGACAGCTCCACGGCTGGGAGCAGTACTTC. As protein: CASSFSGQLHGWEQYF.

The CDR3 protein is CASSFSISGQGYGYTF. Here the CDR3 DNA reads TGTGCCAGCAGCTTTTCGATCTCGGGACAGGGCTACGGCTACACCTTC. The chain recombines TRBV7-2 with TRBJ1-2, with 9 bases fitting TRBD1. V was clipped by 3 bases and J by 8 bases; unmatched bases: 13. The length of the CDR3 is 16 residues. Germline CDR1 SGHTA, CDR2 FQGNSA. The full variable domain, rest sourced from reference TRBV7-2 and TRBJ1-2, is GAGVSQSPSNKVTEKGKDVELRCDPISGHTALYWYRQSLGQGLEFLIYFQGNSAPDKSGLPSDRFSAERTGGSVSTLTIQRTQQEDSAVYLCASSFSISGQGYGYTFGSGTRLTVV.

This clonotype has just a few counts. V gene TRBV7-3 combines with J gene TRBJ2-1; weak D call: TRBD2 (7 bases). V was pared by 2 bases and J by 3 bases, with 14 bases between. CDR1 is SGHTA and CDR2 is FQGTGA in the germline V gene. This CDR3 is 16 amino acids long. In DNA form, the CDR3 reads TGTGCCAGCAGCTTAGGCGCGGGGGCGAACTACAATGAGCAGTTCTTC. This gives the protein CASSLGAGANYNEQFF.